The text below deals with one TCR beta chain. The data derive from a study of blood T cell repertoires in COVID-19. For the study at large: Sample material is recorded as cDNA or gDNA derived from T cells, B-cell-depleted T cells, or PBMCs.

Followed over time, Seattle patients had been enrolled while infection was active. Looked up from germline, CDR1 is SGHDT and CDR2 is YYEEEE. Trimming took 4 bases from V and 5 from J; bases not matched to a gene: 7. The length of the CDR3 is 16 residues. Methods used by the authors: Reference gene primers were amplified, and this amplification served to estimate nucleated cell counts. Assay used: immunoSEQ multiplex PCR; TCRdb lists only in-frame clones, some missing. V and J calls plus clone size are reproduced from that table; the DNA served to infer D and trimming. The sample lists 300,000 to 450,000 clones, approximately 89% occurring once.

Material for sequencing was peripheral blood. This sequence was found in a woman aged 25 to 39 with COVID-19, enrolled during active disease. The chain is built from TRBV5-6 and TRBJ2-2, with 11 nucleotides matching TRBD1. This CDR3 reads CASSHRRDRGTGELFF. CDR3 coding DNA: TGTGCCAGCAGCCACCGCCGGGACAGGGGGACCGGGGAGCTGTTTTTT. Combining the CDR3 with reference TRBV5-6 and TRBJ2-2 gives the whole variable domain DAGVTQSPTHLIKTRGQQVTLRCSPKSGHDTVSWYQQALGQGPQFIFQYYEEEERQRGNFPDRFSGHQFPNYSSELNVNALLLGDSALYLCASSHRRDRGTGELFFGEGSRLTVL.